This TCR beta chain originates from a study of T cell changes during pregnancy in multiple sclerosis. Germline values: CDR1 MNHEY, CDR2 SVGAGI. This CDR3 is 13 amino acids long. Trimming shortened V by 3 bases and J by 4 bases, and 9 bases separated the two germline ends. Produced via immunoSEQ multiplex PCR; TCRdb's table is partial and in-frame only. This sample yields some 43,000 clones, of which 90% are seen a single time; more than 8.5% belongs to the top ten. This chain uses TRBV6-5 with TRBJ1-2; no reliable D call. The sequenced sample was CD8+ T cells from peripheral blood mononuclear cells, obtained in the first trimester of pregnancy. This receptor was taken from a female donor with multiple sclerosis, enrolled in a pregnancy study. CDR3 sequence: CASSYDSSYGYTF. CDR3 DNA sequence: TGTGCCAGCAGTTATGACTCCAGCTATGGCTACACCTTC.